The T cell receptor beta chain described here comes from a study of cytomegalovirus exposure and HLA in healthy donors. The PCR ran on 60 Vbeta and 13 Jbeta primers. The assay was immunoSEQ multiplex PCR, and TCRdb's table has in-frame clones only and misses some. Among about 170,000 clones, roughly four fifths were seen once, and the ten largest hold under 5%. The J segment lost 1 base and the V segment lost 7 bases, leaving 5 bases of the junction unmatched. The CDR3 length is 14 residues. Germline V CDR1 and CDR2: SNHLY, FYNNEI. V usage is TRBV2 and J usage is TRBJ1-1; 8 bases map to TRBD1. Sequencing was carried out using PBMCs. This clonotype was sampled from a girl between 5 and 17 years old in good health and CMV-seropositive. CDR3 amino acids: CASKQGVGNTEAFF. DNA for the CDR3: TGTGCCAGCAAACAGGGGGTAGGGAACACTGAAGCTTTCTTT.